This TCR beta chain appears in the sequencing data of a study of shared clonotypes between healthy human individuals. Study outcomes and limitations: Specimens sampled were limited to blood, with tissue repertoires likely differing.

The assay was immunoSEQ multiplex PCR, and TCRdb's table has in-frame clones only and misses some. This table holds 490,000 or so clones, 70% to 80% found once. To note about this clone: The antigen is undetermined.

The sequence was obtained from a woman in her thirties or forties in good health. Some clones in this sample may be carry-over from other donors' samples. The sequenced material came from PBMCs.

CDR3 nucleotide sequence: TGCGCCAGCAGCCAGCAAGATTGGGGACGGCCGACAGCGGGAGTTGCCAAAAACATTCAGTACTTC. This gives the protein CASSQQDWGRPTAGVAKNIQYF. This chain connects TRBV4-1 to TRBJ2-4, with 8 bases lining up with TRBD2. The CDR3 is 22 residues long. Germline values: CDR1 MGHRA, CDR2 YSYEKL. With 3 bases clipped from V and 1 base from J, the junction kept 23 bases outside the gene matches.